Each of the 7 T cell receptor beta chains below was sequenced from the same sample in a study of cytomegalovirus exposure and HLA in healthy donors. PCR primers comprised 60 Vbeta and 13 Jbeta primers. The table came from immunoSEQ multiplex PCR; TCRdb's copy has only in-frame clones and leaves some out. In the table there are roughly 220,000 clones, under 70% of which are singletons. Sequenced material: PBMCs. All receptors come from a man in his forties in good health and CMV-seropositive.

The chain recombines TRBV28 with TRBJ1-2, with TRBD1 identical over 8 bases. Germline trimming cut 5 bases from V and 5 bases from J; bases unmatched to any gene: 7. Germline V CDR1 and CDR2: MDHEN, SYDVKM. The CDR3 is made up of 14 amino acids. The CDR3 protein is CASSPFRGQYGYTF. The CDR3 DNA reads TGTGCCAGCAGTCCCTTCAGGGGGCAATATGGCTACACCTTC.

Of note for this clone: An end of the junction differs from the germline gene, which may be a read error. The chain carries TRBV5-1 and TRBJ2-5; 10 bases match TRBD1. The V gene's germline CDR1 is SGHRS and CDR2 YFSETQ. The CDR3 length is 16 residues. DNA of the CDR3: TGCGCCAGCACCTTGGGGGACAGGGGAGCCCCAGAGACCCAGTACTTC. It yields the protein CASTLGDRGAPETQYF.

This clone was seen only a few times. This rearrangement joins TRBV10-3 to TRBJ1-2; D call uncertain. The germline CDR1 and CDR2 sequences are ENHRY and SYGVKD. CDR3 length: 13 amino acids. Trimming took 3 bases from V and 0 from J, leaving 5 bases between them. CDR3 residues: CAISDETNYGYTF. The CDR3 region has the DNA TGTGCCATCAGTGATGAGACTAACTATGGCTACACCTTC.

This rearrangement joins TRBV11-2 to TRBJ2-5; 8 nucleotides match TRBD1. The J call is in doubt because the DNA end fits TRBJ2-7 better. This CDR3 contains 13 residues. Germline V gene lookup returns CDR1 SGHAT and CDR2 FQNNGV. The CDR3 DNA is TGTGCCAGCAGCTCGGACAGGGACTACGAGCAGTACTTC. This gives the protein CASSSDRDYEQYF.

The V gene is TRBV7-2, the J gene TRBJ1-1; D unclear. The CDR3 is made up of 14 amino acids. The V gene lost 0 bases and the J gene lost 4 bases, with 9 bases spanning the gap. Germline V gene sequence: CDR1 SGHTA, CDR2 FQGNSA. The CDR3 region is CASSLAKTGTEAFF. The CDR3 nucleotides are TGTGCCAGCAGCTTAGCGAAGACGGGCACTGAAGCTTTCTTT.

About this clone: Germline is not matched at one junction end, which may reflect a read error. The V and J genes are TRBV19 and TRBJ2-1; 9 nucleotides match TRBD2. CDR1 is LNHDA and CDR2 is SQIVND in the germline V gene (reference sequence). The CDR3 contains 19 residues. This CDR3 is CASSTRTAGGSSSYNEQFF. The CDR3 DNA is TGCGCCAGTAGTACCCGTACGGCGGGGGGGTCTAGCTCCTACAATGAGCAGTTCTTC.

V and J are TRBV7-2 and TRBJ1-5, with a tentative D call TRBD1 (5 bases). CDR3 size: 16 residues. With 2 bases removed from V and 7 bases from J, the gap between germline ends came to 18 bases. Germline assignment: CDR1 SGHTA and CDR2 FQGNSA. CDR3 nucleotides: TGTGCCAGCAGCTTACGGTCAGGGAGGGTGCACCAGCCCCAGCATTTT. This gives the protein CASSLRSGRVHQPQHF.